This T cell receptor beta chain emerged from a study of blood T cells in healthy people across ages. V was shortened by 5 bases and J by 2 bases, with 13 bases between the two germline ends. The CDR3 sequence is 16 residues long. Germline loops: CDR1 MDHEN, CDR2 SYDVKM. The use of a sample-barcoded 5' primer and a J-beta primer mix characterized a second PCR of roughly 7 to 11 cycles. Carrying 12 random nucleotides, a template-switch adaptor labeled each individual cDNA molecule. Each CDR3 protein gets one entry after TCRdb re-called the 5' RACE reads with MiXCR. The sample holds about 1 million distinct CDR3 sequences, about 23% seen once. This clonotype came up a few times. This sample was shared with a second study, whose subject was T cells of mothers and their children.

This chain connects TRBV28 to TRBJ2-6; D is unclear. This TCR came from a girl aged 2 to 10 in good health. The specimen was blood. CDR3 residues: CASSLTRTAGANVLTF. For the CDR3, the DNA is TGTGCCAGCAGTCTTACCAGGACCGCTGGGGCCAACGTCCTGACTTTC. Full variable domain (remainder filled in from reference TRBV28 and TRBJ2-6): DVKVTQSSRYLVKRTGEKVFLECVQDMDHENMFWYRQDPGLGLRLIYFSYDVKMKEKGDIPEGYSVSREKKERFSLILESASTNQTSMYLCASSLTRTAGANVLTFGAGSRLTVL.